Listed below are T cell receptor beta chains from one sample, sequenced in a study of T cells after somatic rescue of genetic block. The assay was immunoSEQ multiplex PCR, and TCRdb's table has in-frame clones only and misses some. The repertoire includes 70,000 to 85,000 clones, more than 75% of them detected once, and approximately 3% sits in the top ten. Sequencing input: peripheral blood mononuclear cells (PBMCs). The receptor set was obtained from a man aged 25-45 years. The conserved cysteine and the conserved F or W are not part of the CDR3 here. Fields, in order: V gene, CDR3 length, J gene, CDR3 protein.

v_call: TRBV7-2; cdr3_length: 12; j_call: TRBJ2-7; cdr3_aa: ASSLTSGFYEQY
v_call: TRBV2; cdr3_length: 15; j_call: TRBJ1-4; cdr3_aa: ASSDVGGPRRNEKLF
v_call: TRBV5-1; cdr3_length: 13; j_call: TRBJ1-4; cdr3_aa: ASSADGYWAEKLF
v_call: TRBV5-1; cdr3_length: 14; j_call: TRBJ2-3; cdr3_aa: ASSLMETGQSDTQY
v_call: TRBV5-6; cdr3_length: 15; j_call: TRBJ2-6; cdr3_aa: ASTTYNSQSRANVLT
v_call: TRBV11-3; cdr3_length: 11; j_call: TRBJ1-1; cdr3_aa: ASSLDRNTEAF
v_call: TRBV10-3; cdr3_length: 14; j_call: TRBJ2-1; cdr3_aa: AISATGHRLDNEQF
v_call: TRBV7-9; cdr3_length: 13; j_call: TRBJ2-5; cdr3_aa: ASSLGALARETQY
v_call: TRBV2; cdr3_length: 12; j_call: TRBJ2-4; cdr3_aa: ASSEREGGNIQY
v_call: TRBV19; cdr3_length: 13; j_call: TRBJ1-4; cdr3_aa: ASSRDDATNEKLF
v_call: TRBV9; cdr3_length: 11; j_call: TRBJ1-1; cdr3_aa: ASSGWDDTEAF
v_call: TRBV11-2; cdr3_length: 12; j_call: TRBJ2-7; cdr3_aa: ASSSTGSPYEQY
v_call: TRBV6-5; cdr3_length: 13; j_call: TRBJ2-5; cdr3_aa: ASSSIDWGRETQY
v_call: TRBV15; cdr3_length: 13; j_call: TRBJ2-3; cdr3_aa: ATSRGQTSTDTQY
v_call: TRBV7-9; cdr3_length: 15; j_call: TRBJ2-3; cdr3_aa: ASSLGRGPRITDTQY
v_call: TRBV7-2; cdr3_length: 11; j_call: TRBJ1-6; cdr3_aa: ASSFDSASPLH
v_call: TRBV18; cdr3_length: 15; j_call: TRBJ2-7; cdr3_aa: ASSPYTPSGQTYEQY
v_call: TRBV28; cdr3_length: 11; j_call: TRBJ2-3; cdr3_aa: ASGREVTDTQY
v_call: TRBV2; cdr3_length: 14; j_call: TRBJ2-1; cdr3_aa: ASSENGGGAVNEQF
v_call: TRBV6-6; cdr3_length: 11; j_call: TRBJ2-1; cdr3_aa: ASRGQAYNEQF
v_call: TRBV10-3; cdr3_length: 10; j_call: TRBJ1-1; cdr3_aa: ASSVGGRGGF
v_call: TRBV6-1; cdr3_length: 12; j_call: TRBJ2-1; cdr3_aa: ATATGGGFNEQF
v_call: TRBV2; cdr3_length: 9; j_call: TRBJ1-6; cdr3_aa: ASKDNSPLH
v_call: TRBV6-5; cdr3_length: 11; j_call: TRBJ1-1; cdr3_aa: ASIPRGNTEAF
v_call: TRBV5-5; cdr3_length: 12; j_call: TRBJ1-2; cdr3_aa: ASSLTQGAGGYT
v_call: TRBV29-1; cdr3_length: 10; j_call: TRBJ2-1; cdr3_aa: SVGGTLNEQF
v_call: TRBV30; cdr3_length: 13; j_call: TRBJ2-7; cdr3_aa: AWSVSGRSSYEQY
v_call: TRBV14; cdr3_length: 13; j_call: TRBJ2-3; cdr3_aa: ASSLNRGYTDTQY
v_call: TRBV19; cdr3_length: 12; j_call: TRBJ2-1; cdr3_aa: ASSIMTGGNEQF
v_call: TRBV29-1; cdr3_length: 10; j_call: TRBJ2-2; cdr3_aa: SFGGNTGELF
v_call: TRBV7-6; cdr3_length: 13; j_call: TRBJ2-2; cdr3_aa: ASQTGAPNTGELF
v_call: TRBV7-6; cdr3_length: 16; j_call: TRBJ1-3; cdr3_aa: ASSSRGMLPRSGNTIY
v_call: TRBV5-4; cdr3_length: 11; j_call: TRBJ2-7; cdr3_aa: ASRGAVPYEQY
v_call: TRBV28; cdr3_length: 17; j_call: TRBJ2-7; cdr3_aa: ASSRGRLGTDTKPYEQY
v_call: TRBV7-3; cdr3_length: 11; j_call: TRBJ1-1; cdr3_aa: ASSKTGNTEAF
v_call: TRBV14; cdr3_length: 11; j_call: TRBJ2-7; cdr3_aa: ASSLISATEQY
v_call: TRBV25-1; cdr3_length: 14; j_call: TRBJ2-2; cdr3_aa: ASSEVRGPNTGELF
v_call: TRBV5-4; cdr3_length: 12; j_call: TRBJ2-7; cdr3_aa: ASSLSRGAYEQY
v_call: TRBV4-1; cdr3_length: 14; j_call: TRBJ1-5; cdr3_aa: ASSQARTGNVQPQH
v_call: TRBV10-3; cdr3_length: 15; j_call: TRBJ2-2; cdr3_aa: AISDPISGPNTGELF
v_call: TRBV30; cdr3_length: 10; j_call: TRBJ2-1; cdr3_aa: AWSATAHEQF
v_call: TRBV2; cdr3_length: 12; j_call: TRBJ1-5; cdr3_aa: ASKFGTANQPQH
v_call: TRBV20-1; cdr3_length: 8; j_call: TRBJ2-5; cdr3_aa: SAKSSTQY
v_call: TRBV18; cdr3_length: 11; j_call: TRBJ2-5; cdr3_aa: ASSGSDGETQY
v_call: TRBV27; cdr3_length: 14; j_call: TRBJ2-1; cdr3_aa: ASGLLAGVLGNEQF